This T cell receptor beta chain is from a study of cytomegalovirus exposure and HLA in healthy donors. Regarding the study as a whole: Accurate HLA-A and HLA-B prediction from TCR beta sequences was reported for most subjects.

Turning to this clone: Its antigen is as yet unknown.

Amplification used 60 Vbeta primers and 13 Jbeta primers. TCRdb keeps only in-frame clones here, not all; method: immunoSEQ multiplex PCR. Here the sample spans roughly 150,000 clones, 77% being singletons. The ends were cut back, 6 bases at V and 1 base at J, with 4 bases in the middle. Germline-derived CDR1 and CDR2 are WNHNN and SYGVQD (reference sequence). This CDR3 has 11 residues. The specimen sequenced was PBMCs. The receptor's source is a male donor in good health and CMV-seronegative. The chain carries TRBV10-1 and TRBJ2-7; no clear D gene. CDR3 protein: CASSSSYEQYF. For the CDR3, the DNA is TGCGCCAGCAGCTCGTCCTACGAGCAGTACTTC.